This T cell receptor beta chain was found in a study of T cell changes during pregnancy in multiple sclerosis. Profiling relied on immunoSEQ multiplex PCR, and the TCRdb table lists in-frame clones only, not all of them. This table holds some 80,000 clones, 90% to 95% found once. The CDR3 has 13 amino acids. Trimming shortened V by 5 bases and J by 6 bases, and 13 bases separated the two germline ends. The V gene's germline CDR1 is LNHDA and CDR2 SQIVND (reference sequence). Source: peripheral blood, taken in the second trimester of pregnancy. This sequence joins TRBV19 and TRBJ1-1; weak D call: TRBD1 (5 bases). The TCR originated in a female donor with multiple sclerosis, enrolled in a pregnancy study. CDR3 region: CASSPDIVSEAFF. The CDR3 DNA follows: TGTGCCAGTAGTCCGGACATTGTCTCTGAAGCTTTCTTT.